This T cell receptor (beta chain) came from a study of beta chain features in type 1 diabetes. About the study: Healthy donors and patients showed comparable age, gender and cell yields. General study results and limits: Patients with type 1 diabetes showed fewer VDJ junction insertions and more deletions. Amplification by PCR could prefer shorter templates, with the same effect in patients and controls. Moderately but significantly shorter TCRB CDR3s were found in Type 1 diabetes patients in all four CD4+ subsets.

The CDR3 spans 17 residues. Looked up from germline, CDR1 is MGHRA and CDR2 is YSYEKL. V trimming: 3 bases; J trimming: 2 bases; junction bases outside the gene matches: 8. In the case of this clone: The antigen remains unidentified.

Expressed TCRB transcripts were sequenced after all isolated RNA was converted to cDNA. Assay: immunoSEQ multiplex PCR; the TCRdb copy retains only in-frame clones and omits some. The repertoire includes around 260,000 clones, roughly 20% of them detected once, and approximately 0.029% sits in the top ten. The chain uses TRBV4-1 and TRBJ2-3, with 10 nucleotides matching TRBD1. This clonotype was obtained from a woman in her thirties or forties with type 1 diabetes. Sample: naive CD4+ T cells from blood. The CDR3 DNA reads as TGCGCCAGCAGCCAGCGTGGGACAGGGGAACCCACAGATACGCAGTATTTT. This translates into CASSQRGTGEPTDTQYF.